This TCR beta chain was profiled in a study of immune heterogeneity within non-small cell lung tumors. Study-wide background: The composition of the tumors was several squamous cell carcinomas, fewer than 13 non-squamous carcinomas and 1 not otherwise specified. Findings and caveats of the study: With an R of 0.3 to 0.4, local T-cell clonality correlated moderately but significantly with local tumor mutational burden. Each patient's tumor sites shared recurring identical dominant CDR3 beta clonotypes, and individual sites also carried their own high-frequency clones.

Samples each supplied 600 ng of bulk tumor genomic DNA as template. Surgical sampling yielded several biopsies per primary tumor (spaced far apart). Untreated, newly diagnosed non-small cell lung cancer patients underwent curative surgery. Patients newly diagnosed with non-small cell lung cancer and having curative-intent surgery served as donors. TCR beta CDR3 was amplified by multiplex PCR using 32 V and 13 J primers. MiXCR was run by TCRdb on the multiplex PCR reads, yielding one entry per CDR3 protein. The sample gives 30,000 to 40,000 distinct CDR3 sequences, around 28% of which show up once; 3% to 4.5% is in the top ten. This clonotype has at least ten counts. Its antigen is unknown. Germline lookup yields CDR1 SGHAT and CDR2 FQNNGV. This CDR3 has 16 residues. Unmatched junction bases numbered 5, after V lost 3 bases and J lost 2 bases.

Sequencing input: lung tumor tissue. The rearrangement uses TRBV11-2 and TRBJ2-2, with 8 bases identical to TRBD2. The sequence was collected from a middle-aged man with non-small cell lung cancer. CDR3 in amino acids: CASSFSSGRNTGELFF. The CDR3 DNA reads as TGTGCCAGCAGCTTCTCTAGCGGGCGAAACACCGGGGAGCTGTTTTTT.